Listed here is a single T cell receptor beta chain. An input of 0.5 to 1 ug of RNA was subjected to reverse transcription using random hexamers. A multiplex approach, immunoSEQ multiplex PCR, amplified TCR beta CDR3 across 54 Vbeta and 13 Jbeta. TCRdb reprocessed the immunoSEQ multiplex PCR reads with MiXCR, giving one entry per CDR3 protein. The table shows hundreds of thousands of distinct CDR3 sequences, with over 85% occurring only once. This entry comes from a study of CD8 T cells in Susac syndrome. The sample was CD4+ T cells from PBMCs. The sequence was obtained from a human donor with multiple sclerosis.

CDR3 in DNA: TGTGCCTGGAGTCCTGGACTAGCGGGAAAGAATGAGCAGTTCTTC. Translating it yields CAWSPGLAGKNEQFF. This sequence joins TRBV30 and TRBJ2-1, with 12 bases lining up with TRBD2. After removal of 2 bases from V and 7 bases from J, the junction contained 6 bases not matched to a gene. This CDR3 has 15 residues. The germline gives CDR1 GTSNPN, CDR2 SVGIG (reference sequence).